The 26 T cell receptor beta chains presented below share a single source sample, sequenced in a study of vaccination effects on CD4 cells after COVID-19. Clones were sequenced by immunoSEQ multiplex PCR, and TCRdb holds only the in-frame ones, with some missing. Seen here are about 45,000 clones, approximately 70% observed once, and the top ten hold over 8.5%. Investigators separated out CD4+ T cells once about eleven days of culture had passed. Everyone in the study got two shots of either the BNT162b2 or mRNA-1273 vaccine. These receptors have no identified antigens. The sample in question was CD4+ T cells from PBMCs cultured without peptide, obtained after COVID-19 vaccination. These TCRs come from a human donor who received a COVID-19 vaccine.

The genes are TRBV19 and TRBJ2-7, with D perhaps TRBD1 (6 bases). The CDR3 consists of 14 residues. The V gene's germline CDR1 is LNHDA and CDR2 SQIVND (reference sequence). V was trimmed by 4 bases and J by 4 bases, leaving 14 bases between them. The CDR3 nucleotides are TGTGCCAGTAGTAGGGAGACAGGACCGTACGAGCAGTACTTC. Its translation: CASSRETGPYEQYF.

This sequence joins TRBV12-5 and TRBJ1-2, with D unresolved. V was clipped by 2 bases and J by 1 base, with 2 bases between them. This CDR3 region has 12 residues. Germline V lookup: CDR1 LGHNT, CDR2 FRNRAP. CDR3 region: CASGLFNYGYTF. CDR3 nucleotides: TGTGCTAGTGGTTTGTTTAACTATGGCTACACCTTC.

This chain links TRBV6-1 with TRBJ2-7; perhaps TRBD2 as D (5 bases). The CDR3 covers 16 residues. V gave up 0 bases and J gave up 3 bases, with 15 bases separating them. Germline lookup yields CDR1 MNHNS and CDR2 SASEGT. The chain's CDR3 is CASSEATRTGDYEQYF. The CDR3 bases are TGTGCCAGCAGTGAAGCTACCCGGACCGGGGACTACGAGCAGTACTTC.

The chain recombines TRBV4-1 with TRBJ2-7, with D possibly being TRBD1 (6 bases). Germline V lookup: CDR1 MGHRA, CDR2 YSYEKL. Trimming shortened V by 0 bases and J by 0 bases, and 21 bases separated the two germline ends. The length of the CDR3 is 19 residues. This CDR3 reads CASSQDHQRGTGSSYEQYF. The CDR3 DNA sequence: TGCGCCAGCAGCCAAGATCACCAGAGGGGAACAGGGAGCTCCTACGAGCAGTACTTC.

The V call is TRBV24-1, the J call TRBJ1-5, with TRBD1 matching over 8 bases. The junction had 5 bases not matched to a gene; V was cut back by 5 bases and J by 0 bases. Germline V gene lookup returns CDR1 KGHDR and CDR2 SFDVKD. There are 16 residues in the CDR3. In DNA form, the CDR3 reads TGTGCCACCAGTGCGGGGGACAGGCGTAGCAATCAGCCCCAGCATTTT. This gives the protein CATSAGDRRSNQPQHF.

The rearrangement uses TRBV10-1 and TRBJ1-1; 7 bases are shared with TRBD1. The CDR3 runs to 12 residues. The V segment lost 3 bases and the J segment 8 bases; nucleotides outside the gene matches: 3. CDR1 and CDR2 from the germline V gene are WNHNN and SYGVQD (reference sequence). CDR3 in DNA: TGCGCCAGCAGTGAACCGGGACAGGAAGCTTTCTTT. It encodes CASSEPGQEAFF.

The chain couples TRBV2 to TRBJ1-1, with D uncertain. The CDR3 runs 12 residues. Germline-derived CDR1 and CDR2 are SNHLY and FYNNEI. Trimming took 4 bases from V and 1 from J, leaving 4 bases between them. The chain's CDR3 is CASSVENTEAFF. DNA of the CDR3: TGTGCCAGCAGTGTGGAGAACACTGAAGCTTTCTTT.

The chain carries TRBV19 and TRBJ2-7; D unresolved. The CDR3 is made up of 14 amino acids. The V end was cut by 5 bases, the J end by 1 base, with 12 bases between. Germline CDR1 reads LNHDA; CDR2 reads SQIVND (reference sequence). The CDR3 sequence is CASSALQNSYEQYF. CDR3 nucleotide sequence: TGTGCCAGTAGTGCCCTACAGAATTCCTACGAGCAGTACTTC.

In this sample, this clone turned up once. V gene TRBV5-1 combines with J gene TRBJ2-2; D gene unclear. The CDR3 sequence is 14 residues long. The germline V gene encodes CDR1 SGHRS and CDR2 YFSETQ. The V end was cut by 0 bases, the J end by 6 bases, with 9 bases between. The CDR3: CASSLESVPGELFF. The CDR3 nucleotides read TGCGCCAGCAGCTTGGAGTCGGTTCCCGGGGAGCTGTTTTTT.

This rearrangement joins TRBV5-1 to TRBJ1-1; TRBD1 matches at 9 bases. With 3 bases clipped from V and 4 bases from J, the junction kept 7 bases outside the gene matches. Germline V gene data show CDR1 as SGHRS and CDR2 as YFSETQ. The CDR3 has 15 residues. The CDR3 DNA reads as TGCGCCAGCAGCTCCCCACAGGGGGCAAGCACTGAAGCTTTCTTT. Translating it yields CASSSPQGASTEAFF. The full variable domain, completed using reference TRBV5-1 and TRBJ1-1, is KAGVTQTPRYLIKTRGQQVTLSCSPISGHRSVSWYQQTPGQGLQFLFEYFSETQRNKGNFPGRFSGRQFSNSRSEMNVSTLELGDSALYLCASSSPQGASTEAFFGQGTRLTVV.

The chain employs TRBV6-6 and TRBJ2-3; 8 bases match TRBD1. The V gene's germline CDR1 is MNHNY and CDR2 SVGAGI (reference sequence). The CDR3 extends over 14 amino acids. The V and J ends lost 10 bases and 3 bases, in that order; junction bases with no gene match: 9. CDR3 bases: TGTGCCACCCGGACAGGGCGTAGTACAGATACGCAGTATTTT. This codes for CATRTGRSTDTQYF.

This chain joins TRBV5-6 and TRBJ1-2; TRBD1 might be the D (6 bases). The CDR3 is 12 residues long. V was cut by 5 bases and J by 4 bases, with 9 bases left in between. The V gene's germline CDR1 is SGHDT and CDR2 YYEEEE. The CDR3 spells CASRPRGYGYTF. In DNA form, the CDR3 reads TGTGCCAGCAGGCCCAGGGGCTATGGCTACACCTTC.

The rearrangement uses TRBV27 and TRBJ1-6; 10 bases match TRBD1. The CDR3 has 14 amino acids. Unmatched junction bases numbered 6, after V lost 6 bases and J lost 10 bases. From germline, CDR1 is MNHEY and CDR2 SMNVEV (reference sequence). The CDR3 here is CASRAGTGVSPLHF. CDR3 sequence (DNA): TGTGCCAGCAGGGCCGGGACAGGGGTCTCACCCCTCCACTTT.

The chain uses TRBV6-1 and TRBJ2-1; the match to TRBD2 covers 9 bases. This CDR3 has 16 amino acids. Germline CDR1 MNHNS, CDR2 SASEGT. The V segment lost 2 bases and the J segment 7 bases; nucleotides outside the gene matches: 9. CDR3 region: CASSESGTSLANEQFF. The CDR3 DNA is TGTGCCAGCAGTGAAAGCGGGACTAGCCTTGCGAATGAGCAGTTCTTC.

This chain links TRBV11-3 with TRBJ2-7; D not resolved. The V and J ends lost 0 bases and 2 bases respectively, with 8 bases between them. This CDR3 spans 14 amino acids. Looked up from germline, CDR1 is SGHNT and CDR2 is YENEEA. CDR3 region: CASSLDYNTYEQYF. The DNA of the CDR3 is TGTGCCAGCAGCTTAGACTACAATACCTACGAGCAGTACTTC.

The chain has TRBV6-5 and TRBJ2-2; TRBD1 matches at 9 bases. Germline V lookup: CDR1 MNHEY, CDR2 SVGAGI. Trimming removed 7 bases from V and 7 bases from J; junction bases left unmatched: 7. This CDR3 region has 14 residues. As DNA, the CDR3 is TGTGCCAGCAAGAGGGACAGGGCGAACGGGGAGCTGTTTTTT. This codes for CASKRDRANGELFF.

V is TRBV14 and J is TRBJ2-7, with D possibly being TRBD1 or TRBD2 (5 bases each). CDR3 length: 15 residues. Trimming removed 1 base at V and 3 bases at J, with 13 bases between. The germline CDR1 and CDR2 sequences are SGHDN and FVKESK. CDR3 region: CASSQVWGRHYEQYF. DNA of the CDR3: TGTGCCAGCAGCCAAGTCTGGGGGAGACACTACGAGCAGTACTTC.

V usage is TRBV19 and J usage is TRBJ1-1; D gene ambiguous. The V gene lost 6 bases and the J gene lost 3 bases, with 11 bases spanning the gap. CDR1 is LNHDA, CDR2 SQIVND, per germline (reference sequence). This CDR3 is 13 amino acids long. The CDR3 here is CASSPVADTEAFF. CDR3 in DNA: TGTGCCAGTAGCCCAGTCGCGGACACTGAAGCTTTCTTT.

The table lists this clone with a few counts. The CDR3 protein is CASSLDGREINEQFF. DNA for the CDR3: TGTGCCAGCAGCTTAGACGGGCGGGAGATCAATGAGCAGTTCTTC. The genes are TRBV7-2 and TRBJ2-1; 7 bases align to TRBD2. J was trimmed by 6 bases and V by 1 base; bases with no gene match: 6. The CDR3 sequence is 15 residues long. Germline CDR1 and CDR2: SGHTA and FQGNSA.

The chain has TRBV5-4 and TRBJ2-7; TRBD1 is a possible D gene (6 bases). V lost 4 bases and J 6 bases, leaving 14 bases between the germline ends. The CDR3 extends over 13 amino acids. CDR1 and CDR2 (germline): SGHNT, YYREEE (reference sequence). CDR3 protein: CASSRDRQSEQYF. CDR3 DNA: TGTGCCAGCAGCCGAGACAGGCAGTCCGAGCAGTACTTC.

The chain links TRBV30 to TRBJ2-7, with D unclear. The CDR3 length is 11 residues. The germline gives CDR1 GTSNPN, CDR2 SVGIG (reference sequence). Trimming stripped 1 base from V and 1 base from J, with 2 bases between. This chain's CDR3 is CAWSASYEQYF. CDR3 DNA sequence: TGTGCCTGGAGTGCGTCCTACGAGCAGTACTTC.

This clone showed up just once. This sequence joins TRBV15 and TRBJ2-3; D may be TRBD2 (6 bases). V lost 10 bases to trimming and J lost 2 bases, with 16 bases between them. Germline assignment: CDR1 LNHNV and CDR2 YYDKDF (reference sequence). CDR3 length: 14 amino acids. CDR3 in DNA: TGTGCCATCCGCCGCGGGGAGAACACAGATACGCAGTATTTT. This codes for CAIRRGENTDTQYF.

This clone was observed a few times. V gene TRBV18 combines with J gene TRBJ2-2; 9 bases align to TRBD1. Germline-derived CDR1 and CDR2 are KGHSH and LQKENI. The CDR3 length is 16 residues. V trimming: 0 bases; J trimming: 1 base; junction bases outside the gene matches: 0. CDR3 sequence (DNA): TGTGCCAGCTCACCACCGACAGGGGGGAACACCGGGGAGCTGTTTTTT. Protein: CASSPPTGGNTGELFF.

The chain employs TRBV4-1 and TRBJ2-5, with 11 bases aligning to TRBD2. The germline CDR1 and CDR2 sequences are MGHRA and YSYEKL. CDR3 size: 17 residues. V was clipped by 0 bases and J by 5 bases; unmatched bases: 8. CDR3 in amino acids: CASSQEIELAGEETQYF. Written as DNA, the CDR3 is TGCGCCAGCAGCCAAGAAATCGAACTAGCGGGAGAGGAGACCCAGTACTTC.

This chain uses TRBV12-3 or TRBV12-4 with TRBJ1-5, with D unclear. The CDR3 totals 12 residues. The V gene lost 7 bases and the J gene lost 3 bases, with 7 bases spanning the gap. CDR3 nucleotides: TGTGCCAGCAATAATCCCAATCAGCCCCAGCATTTT. Translation gives CASNNPNQPQHF.

This chain uses TRBV11-2 with TRBJ1-3; unclear D gene. Between the trimmed V and J ends, which lost 7 bases and 0 bases, there was a span of 10 bases. CDR3 length equals 14 residues. CDR1 and CDR2 from the germline V gene are SGHAT and FQNNGV. The CDR3 protein is CASTERFSGNTIYF. The CDR3 DNA reads TGTGCCAGCACCGAGAGGTTCTCTGGAAACACCATATATTTT.